A selection of T cell receptor beta chains follows, all from one sample in a study of blood T cells in healthy people across ages. A single record per CDR3 protein comes from TCRdb applying MiXCR to the 5' RACE reads. The table has 750,000 to 850,000 distinct CDR3 sequences, 20% to 30% seen once. The same specimen was also included in a second study, on T cells of mothers and their children.

Sequencing used blood. The receptors were gathered from a boy between 10 and 17 years old in good health. The CDR3 runs from the conserved cysteine through the conserved F or W. A D gene is named only where the DNA matches it firmly. Expanded clones get a size class; other rows say once, few or many, or leave the size out.

-	TRBV27	16	-	TRBJ1-2	CASSLSQGKLNYGYTF	TGTGCCAGCAGTTTAAGCCAGGGAAAACTTAACTATGGCTACACCTTC
TRBD2	TRBV5-1	17	-	TRBJ2-5	CASSLVRGLAGVETQYF	TGCGCCAGCAGCTTAGTCCGGGGACTAGCGGGAGTAGAGACCCAGTACTTC
-	TRBV24-1	19	-	TRBJ2-2	CATKTPLTKLEEDTGELFF	TGTGCCACCAAGACTCCGTTGACTAAGTTAGAGGAAGACACCGGGGAGCTGTTTTTT
TRBD1	TRBV11-2	14	-	TRBJ1-1	CASSPQGAWAKAFF	TGTGCCAGCAGCCCACAGGGGGCCTGGGCAAAAGCTTTCTTT
-	TRBV27	12	once	TRBJ2-1	CASVGLHNEQFF	TGTGCCAGCGTGGGACTCCACAATGAGCAGTTCTTC
-	TRBV2	16	-	TRBJ2-2	CASQSRTWLSTGELFF	TGTGCCAGCCAAAGCAGGACGTGGCTTAGCACCGGGGAGCTGTTTTTT
TRBD2	TRBV29-1	15	-	TRBJ2-5	CSVHPPGLALETQYF	TGCAGCGTTCATCCCCCGGGACTAGCGCTAGAGACCCAGTACTTC
-	TRBV20-1	14	few	TRBJ1-1	CSARVRGLNTEAFF	TGCAGTGCTAGAGTTCGGGGATTGAACACTGAAGCTTTCTTT
TRBD1	TRBV7-2	15	-	TRBJ2-7	CASSPIGTGLYEQYF	TGTGCCAGCAGCCCGATTGGGACAGGCCTCTACGAGCAGTACTTC
-	TRBV4-3	16	few	TRBJ2-1	CASSQEGEGSYNEQFF	TGCGCCAGCAGCCAAGAAGGCGAGGGTTCCTACAATGAGCAGTTCTTC